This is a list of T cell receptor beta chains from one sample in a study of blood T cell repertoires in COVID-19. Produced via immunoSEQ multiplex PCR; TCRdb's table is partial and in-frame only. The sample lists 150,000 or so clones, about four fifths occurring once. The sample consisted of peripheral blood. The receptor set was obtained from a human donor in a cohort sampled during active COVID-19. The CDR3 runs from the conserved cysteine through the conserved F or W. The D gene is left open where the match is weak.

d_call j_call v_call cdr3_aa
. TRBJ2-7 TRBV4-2 CASSQEGGDREQYF
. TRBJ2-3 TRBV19 CASSEASRGTQYF
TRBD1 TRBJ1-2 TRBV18 CASSAGTGGTYGYTF
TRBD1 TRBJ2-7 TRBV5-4 CASSRSGQAYEQYF
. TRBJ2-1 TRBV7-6 CASSAGPPLFYNEQFF
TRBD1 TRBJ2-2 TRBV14 CASSKRQGASTGELFF
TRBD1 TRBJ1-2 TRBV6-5 CASSYRTGEEGYTF
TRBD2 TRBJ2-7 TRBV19 CASGSREGLNEQYF
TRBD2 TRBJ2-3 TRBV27 CASSLTGTSGFTDTQYF
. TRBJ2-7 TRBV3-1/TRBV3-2 CASSPPRGYEQYF
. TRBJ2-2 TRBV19 CASPDGDTGELFF
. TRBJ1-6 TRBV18 CASSPLQDSHSPLHF
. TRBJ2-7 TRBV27 CASSDPGTGSWEQYF
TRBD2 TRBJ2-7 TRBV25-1 CASRSTGGSYEQYF
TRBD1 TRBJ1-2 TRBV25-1 CASSRPDRGSGYTF
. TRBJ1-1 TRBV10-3 CAISTLGGNTEAFF
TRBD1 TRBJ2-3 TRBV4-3 CASSQDLTGGRDTQYF
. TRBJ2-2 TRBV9 CASSVDYFPTGELFF
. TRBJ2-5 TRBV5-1 CASSLGQGGVQETQYF
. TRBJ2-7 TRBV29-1 CSVTSGGSYEQYF
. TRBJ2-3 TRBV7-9 CASSLEQRGTDTQYF
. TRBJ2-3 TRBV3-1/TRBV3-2 CASSRAGTDTQYF
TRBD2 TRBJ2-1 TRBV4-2 CASSQASGTSGNNEQFF
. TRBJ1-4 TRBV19 CASTAGATNEKLFF
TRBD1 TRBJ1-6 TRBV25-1 CASSEQGGNSPLHF